The 30 T cell receptor beta chains presented below share a single source sample, sequenced in a study of neurological immune-mediated disorders. Each CDR3 protein is one row after TCRdb ran MiXCR on the 5' RACE reads. The table shows 20,000 or so distinct CDR3 sequences, with approximately 2.5% occurring only once. The sequencing input was PBMCs. These receptors were taken from a woman aged 18-29 years with multiple sclerosis.

This clonotype showed up many times. The chain combines TRBV20-1 with TRBJ1-4, with a weak D call TRBD1 (5 bases). Trimming shortened V by 5 bases and J by 0 bases, and 19 bases separated the two germline ends. CDR3 size: 17 residues. CDR1 and CDR2 (germline): DFQATT, SNEGSKA (reference sequence). Here the CDR3 DNA reads TGCAGTGCTGGGGTAGTGGGGACGGTTGCAACTAATGAAAAACTGTTTTTT. Its protein is CSAGVVGTVATNEKLFF.

This clonotype was detected ten times or more. The genes are TRBV10-3 and TRBJ2-3; the D gene is possibly TRBD1 (5 bases). This CDR3 contains 14 residues. The V gene lost 5 bases and the J gene lost 2 bases, with 11 bases spanning the gap. Germline CDR1 ENHRY, CDR2 SYGVKD. CDR3: CAISRKTDTDTQYF. The CDR3 bases are TGTGCCATCAGTAGGAAGACAGACACAGATACGCAGTATTTT.

The rearrangement uses TRBV20-1 and TRBJ2-5, with D perhaps TRBD2 (6 bases). The CDR3 sequence is 14 residues long. Trimming stripped 6 bases from V and 5 bases from J, with 19 bases between. CDR1 DFQATT and CDR2 SNEGSKA come from the germline V gene (reference sequence). The CDR3 sequence: CSAQKAGSFETQYF. Here the CDR3 DNA reads TGCAGTGCCCAAAAGGCGGGGAGTTTTGAGACCCAGTACTTC.

The sample holds a few counts of this clonotype. The chain is built from TRBV7-6 and TRBJ2-3; D may be TRBD2 (6 bases). V shed 7 bases and J shed 2 bases, with 16 bases lying between them. Germline loops: CDR1 SGHVS, CDR2 FNYEAQ. The CDR3 length is 15 residues. CDR3 loop: CASTNRQRATDTQYF. The CDR3 DNA reads as TGTGCCAGCACTAATCGTCAGCGGGCCACAGATACGCAGTATTTT.

This clonotype was seen repeatedly, ten times or more. CDR3 residues: CAISAGTHEQYF. The CDR3 region has the DNA TGTGCCATCAGTGCAGGGACCCACGAGCAGTACTTC. The chain carries TRBV10-3 and TRBJ2-7, with D possibly called TRBD1 or TRBD2 (5 bases each). Per the germline V gene, CDR1 is ENHRY and CDR2 is SYGVKD. The germline V and J ends were trimmed by 4 bases and 5 bases, with 9 bases remaining between them. The CDR3 loop spans 12 amino acids.

This clonotype ranks as medium-sized (0.01 to 0.1%). The chain joins TRBV20-1 to TRBJ1-1; D is unresolved. Germline lookup yields CDR1 DFQATT and CDR2 SNEGSKA (reference sequence). There are 13 residues in the CDR3. With 3 bases removed from V and 2 bases from J, the gap between germline ends came to 10 bases. CDR3 nucleotides: TGCAGTGCTAGGTTATCAGAAAACACTGAAGCTTTCTTT. This gives the protein CSARLSENTEAFF.

This clonotype came up many times. This chain links TRBV10-3 with TRBJ2-2; TRBD1 is a possible D gene (5 bases). Germline lookup yields CDR1 ENHRY and CDR2 SYGVKD. The CDR3 covers 19 residues. V lost 10 bases, J lost 5 bases, and 32 bases lay in between. CDR3: CATSDSVEDLIELTGELFF. As DNA, the CDR3 is TGTGCCACCAGCGACAGTGTTGAAGACCTCATAGAGTTGACCGGGGAGCTGTTTTTT.

The sample holds many counts of this clonotype. The chain has TRBV10-3 and TRBJ2-3, with 9 bases aligning to TRBD1. The CDR3 length is 13 residues. J was trimmed by 4 bases and V by 7 bases; bases with no gene match: 3. Germline CDR1 is ENHRY and CDR2 is SYGVKD. The CDR3 DNA reads as TGTGCCATCACACAGGGGGCCGCAGATACGCAGTATTTT. Translating it yields CAITQGAADTQYF.

This clonotype was counted ten times or more. The V and J genes are TRBV12-3 or TRBV12-4 and TRBJ2-7; 8 nucleotides align to TRBD1. This CDR3 spans 15 amino acids. The junction had 8 bases not matched to a gene; V was cut back by 5 bases and J by 2 bases. CDR3 loop: CASSPRLTGAYEQYF. As DNA, the CDR3 is TGTGCCAGCAGTCCACGATTGACAGGGGCCTACGAGCAGTACTTC.

This clonotype was seen more than once but under ten times. The chain is built from TRBV5-1 and TRBJ2-5; tentative D call: TRBD1 (5 bases). The CDR3 contains 13 residues. Trimming cost V 1 base and J 3 bases, with 7 bases left between them. Germline V gene sequence: CDR1 SGHRS, CDR2 YFSETQ. CDR3 in DNA: TGCGCCAGCAGCTTGTTGACAGAAGAGACCCAGTACTTC. This codes for CASSLLTEETQYF. The full variable domain, with the rest looked up from reference TRBV5-1 and TRBJ2-5, is KAGVTQTPRYLIKTRGQQVTLSCSPISGHRSVSWYQQTPGQGLQFLFEYFSETQRNKGNFPGRFSGRQFSNSRSEMNVSTLELGDSALYLCASSLLTEETQYFGPGTRLLVL.

This clonotype was seen many times. This chain uses TRBV6-2 or TRBV6-3 with TRBJ1-5; the D gene is possibly TRBD1 (6 bases). The germline V gene encodes CDR1 MNHEY and CDR2 SVGEGT. There are 16 residues in the CDR3. Trimming cost V 6 bases and J 5 bases, with 20 bases left between them. CDR3 coding DNA: TGTGCCAGCAGCCCCAACACAGGGAGTAGTTATCAGCCCCAGCATTTT. Translated, it gives CASSPNTGSSYQPQHF.

This clonotype was seen many times. The V call is TRBV20-1, the J call TRBJ2-3; TRBD2 matches 14 bases. Looked up from germline, CDR1 is DFQATT and CDR2 is SNEGSKA (reference sequence). The trim removed 1 base at V and 2 bases at J, leaving 14 bases unmatched. This CDR3 has 20 amino acids. As DNA, the CDR3 is TGCAGTGCTAGAGTGGACCCGGGACTAGCGGGAGTCGGTTCCACAGATACGCAGTATTTT. This codes for CSARVDPGLAGVGSTDTQYF.

This clonotype occurred many times. The V gene is TRBV5-1, the J gene TRBJ1-1; possibly TRBD1 for D (5 bases). In germline, CDR1 is SGHRS, CDR2 YFSETQ. The CDR3 loop spans 15 amino acids. V was cut by 0 bases and J by 4 bases, with 13 bases left in between. CDR3 DNA: TGCGCCAGCAGCTTGGCCGGAGGGGCGGTCACTGAAGCTTTCTTT. Encoded protein: CASSLAGGAVTEAFF.

This clonotype was counted ten times or more. The V call is TRBV3-1, the J call TRBJ2-2; 12 nucleotides match TRBD2. Germline CDR1 and CDR2: LGHDT and YNNKEL (reference sequence). The V segment lost 4 bases and the J segment 0 bases; nucleotides outside the gene matches: 9. This CDR3 is 19 amino acids long. The CDR3 sequence is CASSPRPGLAGSNTGELFF. The CDR3 region has the DNA TGTGCCAGCAGCCCGCGACCGGGACTAGCGGGCTCGAACACCGGGGAGCTGTTTTTT.

This clonotype appeared a few times. V and J are TRBV6-6 and TRBJ2-7; D remains ambiguous. Germline V lookup: CDR1 MNHNY, CDR2 SVGAGI (reference sequence). V gave up 6 bases and J gave up 4 bases, with 7 bases separating them. This CDR3 region has 11 residues. CDR3 DNA: TGTGCCAGCAGGCAGAAATACGAGCAGTACGTC. Amino acid sequence: CASRQKYEQYV.

This clonotype occurred many times. The chain has TRBV10-2 and TRBJ2-1; no definite D call. The CDR3 consists of 10 residues. V lost 8 bases, J lost 9 bases, and 8 bases lay in between. Germline loops: CDR1 WSHSY, CDR2 SAAADI. The DNA for the CDR3 is TGCGCCAGCGGCGGTGGTGAGCAGTTCTTC. As protein: CASGGGEQFF.

This clonotype was seen repeatedly, ten times or more. The CDR3 sequence: CASSLTRQGWGDTQYF. The CDR3 DNA sequence: TGCGCCAGCAGCCTCACCAGACAGGGGTGGGGAGATACGCAGTATTTT. The chain recombines TRBV4-3 with TRBJ2-3; 8 bases agree with TRBD1. The CDR3 is made up of 16 amino acids. The germline V gene encodes CDR1 LGHNA and CDR2 YSLEER. The V and J ends lost 4 bases and 5 bases, in that order; junction bases with no gene match: 11.

The sample holds many counts of this clonotype. V is TRBV20-1 and J is TRBJ2-3; D remains unclear. The CDR3 covers 15 residues. The V gene's germline CDR1 is DFQATT and CDR2 SNEGSKA (reference sequence). V gave up 6 bases and J gave up 4 bases, with 20 bases separating them. CDR3 in DNA: TGCAGTGCCAGTAGGCCCGCAGTTTATTCAGATACGCAGTATTTT. It codes for CSASRPAVYSDTQYF.

This clonotype was picked up many times. The chain uses TRBV7-2 and TRBJ2-5, with 9 positions matching TRBD2. The CDR3 is 16 residues long. The germline CDR1 and CDR2 sequences are SGHTA and FQGNSA. Germline trimming cut 1 base from V and 2 bases from J; bases unmatched to any gene: 5. The CDR3 DNA reads as TGTGCCAGCAGCTTAGGGTTAGCGGGAGTGCAAGAGACCCAGTACTTC. Amino acids: CASSLGLAGVQETQYF.

This clonotype was observed at least ten times. This chain connects TRBV20-1 to TRBJ2-3, with 8 positions matching TRBD2. V gave up 4 bases and J gave up 2 bases; unmatched junction bases: 5. CDR1 and CDR2 from the germline V gene are DFQATT and SNEGSKA (reference sequence). The CDR3 totals 14 residues. CDR3 region: CSATTSGITDTQYF. The DNA for the CDR3 is TGCAGTGCTACTACTAGCGGCATCACAGATACGCAGTATTTT.

Many counts were recorded for this clonotype. CDR3 amino acids: CASSLAPSGETQYF. CDR3 DNA sequence: TGTGCCAGCAGTTTAGCCCCGTCGGGGGAGACCCAGTACTTC. The V call is TRBV12-3 or TRBV12-4, the J call TRBJ2-5; maybe TRBD2 (5 bases). V dropped 0 bases and J dropped 5 bases, with 10 bases sitting between them. This CDR3 spans 14 amino acids.

This clonotype is judged medium-sized. This rearrangement joins TRBV27 to TRBJ2-7; TRBD1 might be the D (6 bases). The CDR3 is 16 residues long. Per germline, CDR1 MNHEY and CDR2 SMNVEV (reference sequence). V lost 6 bases to trimming and J lost 3 bases, with 21 bases between them. In DNA, the CDR3 is TGTGCCAGCAGACCACAGGGCCCCGTAAACTACTACGAGCAGTACTTC. Translation gives CASRPQGPVNYYEQYF.

This clonotype was seen ten or more times. The chain recombines TRBV20-1 with TRBJ2-5; 9 bases are shared with TRBD2. CDR1 and CDR2 from the germline V gene are DFQATT and SNEGSKA (reference sequence). V was clipped by 6 bases and J by 0 bases; unmatched bases: 11. This CDR3 has 16 amino acids. Here the CDR3 reads CSALSGSYGHQETQYF. The CDR3 nucleotides read TGCAGTGCCCTTAGCGGGAGCTACGGACACCAAGAGACCCAGTACTTC.

This clonotype has only a few counts. This chain connects TRBV30 to TRBJ1-2, with TRBD1 as a possible D gene (5 bases). This CDR3 spans 15 amino acids. Germline loops: CDR1 GTSNPN, CDR2 SVGIG (reference sequence). V was shortened by 0 bases and J by 4 bases, with 15 bases between the two germline ends. CDR3 coding DNA: TGTGCCTGGAGTGTACCGGGCGACAGCCTCTATGGCTACACCTTC. Translation gives CAWSVPGDSLYGYTF.

V gene TRBV6-5 combines with J gene TRBJ2-1, with 7 bases aligning to TRBD2. Germline assignment: CDR1 MNHEY and CDR2 SVGAGI. After removal of 6 bases from V and 11 bases from J, the junction contained 7 bases not matched to a gene. The CDR3 totals 12 residues. The CDR3 coding sequence is TGTGCCAGCAGCCTTAAGCGGGAAAAGCAGTTCTTC. Translating gives CASSLKREKQFF.

There are many counts of this clonotype. This rearrangement joins TRBV3-1 to TRBJ1-1; no definite D call. The CDR3 is made up of 13 amino acids. The germline V gene encodes CDR1 LGHDT and CDR2 YNNKEL (reference sequence). V was trimmed by 7 bases and J by 4 bases, leaving 13 bases between them. Written as DNA, the CDR3 is TGTGCCAGCAAGAACCATGGAGGCACTGAAGCTTTCTTT. Protein product: CASKNHGGTEAFF.

This clonotype is medium-sized. The chain joins TRBV27 to TRBJ2-1; TRBD2 aligns across 12 bases. Germline loops: CDR1 MNHEY, CDR2 SMNVEV (reference sequence). The CDR3 totals 15 residues. The V gene end was trimmed by 5 bases and the J gene end by 6 bases; junction bases not matched to a gene: 5. The CDR3 protein is CASSKTSGRINEQFF. CDR3 DNA: TGTGCCAGCAGTAAGACTAGCGGGAGAATCAATGAGCAGTTCTTC.

The sample holds many counts of this clonotype. The gene calls are TRBV20-1 and TRBJ2-5; 7 bases agree with TRBD2. The CDR3 is 14 amino acids. V shed 5 bases and J 5 bases; nucleotides not matched to a gene: 11. CDR1 DFQATT and CDR2 SNEGSKA come from the germline V gene (reference sequence). The CDR3 DNA reads as TGCAGTGCTTCGGGACTATCGGGCCGGGAGACCCAGTACTTC. It is translated as CSASGLSGRETQYF.

This clonotype was detected ten times or more. V gene TRBV12-5 combines with J gene TRBJ1-6; 7 nucleotides line up with TRBD1. The CDR3 runs 15 residues. The germline V gene encodes CDR1 LGHNT and CDR2 FRNRAP. The V and J ends lost 5 bases and 9 bases, in that order; junction bases with no gene match: 10. CDR3 DNA: TGTGCTAGTGGTCCGTCGAGAACAGGGGTTTCACCCCTCCACTTT. Encoded protein: CASGPSRTGVSPLHF.

There are many counts of this clonotype. The J gene is TRBJ1-4, the V gene TRBV25-1; tentatively, D is TRBD1 (5 bases). Trimming took off 5 bases at V and 8 bases at J, with 18 bases between the two ends. Germline CDR1 MGHDK, CDR2 SYGVNS. The CDR3 runs to 15 residues. This CDR3 reads CASSIWDGDLEKLFF. The CDR3 bases are TGTGCCAGCAGTATCTGGGACGGCGACCTGGAAAAACTGTTTTTT.